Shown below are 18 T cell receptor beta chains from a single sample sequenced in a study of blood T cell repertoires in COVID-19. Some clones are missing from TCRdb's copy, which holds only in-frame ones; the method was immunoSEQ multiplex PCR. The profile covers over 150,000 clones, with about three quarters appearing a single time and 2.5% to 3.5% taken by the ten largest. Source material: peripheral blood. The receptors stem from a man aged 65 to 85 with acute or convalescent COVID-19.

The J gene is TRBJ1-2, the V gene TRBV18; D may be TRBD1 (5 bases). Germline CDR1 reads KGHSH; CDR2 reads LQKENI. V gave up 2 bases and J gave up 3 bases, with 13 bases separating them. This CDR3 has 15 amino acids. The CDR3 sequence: CASSPGAQTDYGYTF. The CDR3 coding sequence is TGTGCCAGCTCACCAGGGGCACAGACCGACTATGGCTACACCTTC.

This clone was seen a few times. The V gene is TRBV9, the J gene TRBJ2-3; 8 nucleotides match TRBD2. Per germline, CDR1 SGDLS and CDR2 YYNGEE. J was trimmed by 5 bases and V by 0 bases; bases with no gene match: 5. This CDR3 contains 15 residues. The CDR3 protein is CASSVAGGPGDTQYF. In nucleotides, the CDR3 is TGTGCCAGCAGCGTAGCGGGAGGGCCTGGAGATACGCAGTATTTT.

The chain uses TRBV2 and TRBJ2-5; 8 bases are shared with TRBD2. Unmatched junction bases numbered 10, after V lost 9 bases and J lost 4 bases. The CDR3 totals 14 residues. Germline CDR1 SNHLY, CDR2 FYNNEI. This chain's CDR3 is CARSNSGEGETQYF. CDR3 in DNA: TGTGCCAGGAGCAATAGCGGGGAGGGAGAGACCCAGTACTTC. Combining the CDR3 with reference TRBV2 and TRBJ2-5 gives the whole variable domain EPEVTQTPSHQVTQMGQEVILRCVPISNHLYFYWYRQILGQKVEFLVSFYNNEISEKSEIFDDQFSVERPDGSNFTLKIRSTKLEDSAMYFCARSNSGEGETQYFGPGTRLLVL.

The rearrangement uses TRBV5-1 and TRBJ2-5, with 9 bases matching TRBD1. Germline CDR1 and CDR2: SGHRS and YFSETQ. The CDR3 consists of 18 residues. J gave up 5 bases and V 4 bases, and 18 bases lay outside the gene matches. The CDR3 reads CASSQTLGGTGISETQYF. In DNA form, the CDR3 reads TGCGCCAGCAGCCAGACCTTAGGGGGGACAGGGATCTCGGAGACCCAGTACTTC.

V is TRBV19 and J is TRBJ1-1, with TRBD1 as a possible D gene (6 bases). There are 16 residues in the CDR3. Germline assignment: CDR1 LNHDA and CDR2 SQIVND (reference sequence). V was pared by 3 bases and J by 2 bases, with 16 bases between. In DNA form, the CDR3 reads TGTGCCAGTAGTATTGGTGGTTCAGGGGTAAACACTGAAGCTTTCTTT. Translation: CASSIGGSGVNTEAFF.

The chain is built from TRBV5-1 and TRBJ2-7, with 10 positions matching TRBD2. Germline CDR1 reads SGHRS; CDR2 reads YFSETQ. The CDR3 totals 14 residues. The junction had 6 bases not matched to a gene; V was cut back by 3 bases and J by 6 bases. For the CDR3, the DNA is TGCGCCAGCAGCTCGCCAGCGGGAGGGGCCGAGCAGTACTTC. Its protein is CASSSPAGGAEQYF.

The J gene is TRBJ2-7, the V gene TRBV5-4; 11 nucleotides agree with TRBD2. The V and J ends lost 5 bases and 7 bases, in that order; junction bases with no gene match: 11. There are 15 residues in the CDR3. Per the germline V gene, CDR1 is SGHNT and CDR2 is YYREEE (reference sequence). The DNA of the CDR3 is TGTGCCAGCAGTCCGAGACTAGCGGGAACTCGGGAGCAGTACTTC. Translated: CASSPRLAGTREQYF. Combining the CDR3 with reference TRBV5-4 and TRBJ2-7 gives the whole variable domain ETGVTQSPTHLIKTRGQQVTLRCSSQSGHNTVSWYQQALGQGPQFIFQYYREEENGRGNFPPRFSGLQFPNYSSELNVNALELDDSALYLCASSPRLAGTREQYFGPGTRLTVT.

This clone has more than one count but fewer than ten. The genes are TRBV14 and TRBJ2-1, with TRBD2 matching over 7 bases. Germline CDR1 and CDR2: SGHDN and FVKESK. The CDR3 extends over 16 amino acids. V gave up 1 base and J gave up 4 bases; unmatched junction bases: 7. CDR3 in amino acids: CASSQVGGGLYNEQFF. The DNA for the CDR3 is TGTGCCAGCAGCCAAGTAGGCGGGGGACTATACAATGAGCAGTTCTTC.

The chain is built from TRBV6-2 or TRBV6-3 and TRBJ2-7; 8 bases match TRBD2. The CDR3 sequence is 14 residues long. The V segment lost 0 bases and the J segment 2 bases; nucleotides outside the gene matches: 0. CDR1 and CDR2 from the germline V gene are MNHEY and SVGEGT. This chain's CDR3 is CASSYSTSAYEQYF. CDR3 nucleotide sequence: TGTGCCAGCAGTTACTCGACTAGCGCCTACGAGCAGTACTTC.

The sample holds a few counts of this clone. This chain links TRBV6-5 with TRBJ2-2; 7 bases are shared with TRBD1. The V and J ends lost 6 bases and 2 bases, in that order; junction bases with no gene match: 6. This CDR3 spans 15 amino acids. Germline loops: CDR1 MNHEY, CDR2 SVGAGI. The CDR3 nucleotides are TGTGCCAGCAGCCCCGGGACAGCAAACACCGGGGAGCTGTTTTTT. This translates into CASSPGTANTGELFF.

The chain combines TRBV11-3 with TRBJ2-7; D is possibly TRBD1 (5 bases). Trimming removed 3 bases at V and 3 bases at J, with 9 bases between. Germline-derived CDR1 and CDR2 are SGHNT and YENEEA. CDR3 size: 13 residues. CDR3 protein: CASSLGPLYEQYF. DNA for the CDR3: TGTGCCAGCAGCTTGGGGCCCCTCTACGAGCAGTACTTC.

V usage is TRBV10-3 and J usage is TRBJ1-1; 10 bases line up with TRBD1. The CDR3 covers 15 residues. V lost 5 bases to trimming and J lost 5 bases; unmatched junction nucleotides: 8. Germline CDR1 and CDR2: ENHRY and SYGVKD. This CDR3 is CAISKAGTGVTEAFF. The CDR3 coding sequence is TGTGCCATCAGTAAGGCCGGGACAGGGGTAACTGAAGCTTTCTTT.

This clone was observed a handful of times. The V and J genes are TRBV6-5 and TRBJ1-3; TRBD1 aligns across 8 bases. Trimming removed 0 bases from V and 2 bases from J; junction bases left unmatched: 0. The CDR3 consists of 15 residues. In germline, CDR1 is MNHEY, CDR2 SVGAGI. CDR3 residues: CASSYSQGAGNTIYF. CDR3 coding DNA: TGTGCCAGCAGTTACTCACAGGGGGCTGGAAACACCATATATTTT.

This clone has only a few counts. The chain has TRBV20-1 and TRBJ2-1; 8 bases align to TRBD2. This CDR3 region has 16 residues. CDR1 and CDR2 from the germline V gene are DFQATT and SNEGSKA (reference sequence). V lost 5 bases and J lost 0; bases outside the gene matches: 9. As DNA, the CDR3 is TGCAGTGCTGGTGGTGCGGGGGGCAACTCCTACAATGAGCAGTTCTTC. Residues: CSAGGAGGNSYNEQFF.

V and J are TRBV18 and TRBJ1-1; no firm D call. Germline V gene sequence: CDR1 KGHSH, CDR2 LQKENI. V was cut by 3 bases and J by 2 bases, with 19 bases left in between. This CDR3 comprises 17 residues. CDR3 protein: CASSPSRLSYANTEAFF. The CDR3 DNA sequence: TGTGCCAGCTCACCCTCCCGACTCTCCTACGCAAACACTGAAGCTTTCTTT.

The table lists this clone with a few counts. The DNA for the CDR3 is TGTGCCAGCAGCTCAGGGGGACTAGGTACCAATGAGCAGTTCTTC. As protein: CASSSGGLGTNEQFF. The chain recombines TRBV11-3 with TRBJ2-1; maybe TRBD2 (8 bases). The CDR3 loop spans 15 amino acids. Germline CDR1 SGHNT, CDR2 YENEEA. Trimming cost V 4 bases and J 6 bases, with 16 bases left between them.

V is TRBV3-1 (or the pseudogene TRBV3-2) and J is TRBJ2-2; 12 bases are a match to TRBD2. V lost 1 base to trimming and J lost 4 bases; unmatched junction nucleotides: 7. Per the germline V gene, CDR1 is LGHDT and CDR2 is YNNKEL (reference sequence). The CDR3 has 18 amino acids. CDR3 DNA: TGTGCCAGCAGCCAAGGCCGGACTAGCGGGACCGCCACCGGGGAGCTGTTTTTT. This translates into CASSQGRTSGTATGELFF.

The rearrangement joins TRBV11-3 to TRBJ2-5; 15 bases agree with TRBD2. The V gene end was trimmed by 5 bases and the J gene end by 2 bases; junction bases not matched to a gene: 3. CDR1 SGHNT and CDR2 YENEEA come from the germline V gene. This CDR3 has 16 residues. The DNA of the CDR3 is TGTGCCAGCAGCCCTGGACTAGCGGGGGGGCAAGAGACCCAGTACTTC. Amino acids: CASSPGLAGGQETQYF.